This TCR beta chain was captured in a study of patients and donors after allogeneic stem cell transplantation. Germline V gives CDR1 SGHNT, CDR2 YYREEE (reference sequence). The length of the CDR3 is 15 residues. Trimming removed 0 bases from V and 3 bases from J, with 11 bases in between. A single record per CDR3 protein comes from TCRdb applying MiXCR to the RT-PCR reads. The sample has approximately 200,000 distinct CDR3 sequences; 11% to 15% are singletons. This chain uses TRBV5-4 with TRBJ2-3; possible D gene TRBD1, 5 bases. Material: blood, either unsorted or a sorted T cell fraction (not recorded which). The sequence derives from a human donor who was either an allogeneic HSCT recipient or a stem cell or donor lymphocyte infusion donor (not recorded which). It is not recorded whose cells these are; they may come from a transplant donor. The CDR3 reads CASSLAGQGTDTQYF. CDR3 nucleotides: TGTGCCAGCAGCTTGGCTGGCCAGGGTACAGATACGCAGTATTTT.